One sample yielded the 25 T cell receptor beta chains listed below, sequenced in a study of early T cells in non-severe SARS-CoV-2 infection (dated by TCRdb to the early 2020s). Library creation used 5' RACE. Reads for this sample came from a NextSeq 500. TCRdb reprocessing: public reads trimmed at Q25 with fastp, clones called with MiXCR, in-frame beta chains kept. Here each entry gathers all rows of one CDR3 protein and keeps the most common genes and DNA. This sample lists 53,000 or so distinct CDR3 sequences; 12% were detected once. The ten largest clones take up roughly 2.5% of the sample. The sample consisted of whole blood, taken at baseline. The source is an adult who was a healthcare worker with PCR-confirmed SARS-CoV-2 infection or an uninfected control (not recorded which).

The sample holds a few counts of this clonotype. The rearrangement joins TRBV20-1 to TRBJ1-2; 7 nucleotides align to TRBD1. CDR3 length equals 16 residues. After removal of 3 bases from V and 0 bases from J, the junction contained 10 bases not matched to a gene. CDR1 is DFQATT, CDR2 SNEGSKA, per germline (reference sequence). The CDR3 coding sequence is TGCAGTGCTAGCAGCTTTCCCGGGACAGCTAACTATGGCTACACCTTC. Translating gives CSASSFPGTANYGYTF.

This clonotype was recorded a few times. The chain combines TRBV27 with TRBJ2-7; tentative D call: TRBD2 (6 bases). V shed 8 bases and J shed 6 bases, with 26 bases lying between them. Per the germline V gene, CDR1 is MNHEY and CDR2 is SMNVEV (reference sequence). The CDR3 is 16 residues long. The CDR3 sequence: CASQLGSGLPFSEQYF. The CDR3 nucleotides read TGTGCCAGCCAACTAGGTAGTGGACTACCTTTTTCCGAGCAGTACTTC.

This clonotype was counted ten times or more. The genes are TRBV11-2 and TRBJ1-1, with D tentatively TRBD1 (6 bases). CDR1 is SGHAT and CDR2 is FQNNGV in the germline V gene. V dropped 5 bases and J dropped 2 bases, with 9 bases sitting between them. The CDR3 totals 13 residues. CDR3 residues: CASSRGQNTEAFF. CDR3 sequence (DNA): TGTGCCAGCAGCCGGGGACAAAACACTGAAGCTTTCTTT.

The V gene is TRBV28, the J gene TRBJ2-5, with 11 bases identical to TRBD2. The germline CDR1 and CDR2 sequences are MDHEN and SYDVKM. V dropped 2 bases and J dropped 2; count of bases not matched to a gene: 7. There are 17 residues in the CDR3. The CDR3 loop is CASSLILAGVEQETQYF. The CDR3 DNA is TGTGCCAGCAGTTTAATACTAGCGGGAGTGGAGCAAGAGACCCAGTACTTC.

This clonotype showed up many times. The chain carries TRBV4-3 and TRBJ2-5; 12 bases are a match to TRBD2. The germline V gene has CDR1 LGHNA and CDR2 YSLEER. The CDR3 runs 16 residues. The ends lost 4 bases at V and 4 bases at J; junction bases unmatched: 7. CDR3 nucleotide sequence: TGCGCCAGCAGCCGGAAAAAGACTAGCGGGGGAGAGACCCAGTACTTC. Its protein product is CASSRKKTSGGETQYF.

This chain joins TRBV2 and TRBJ2-2; D gene uncertain. The CDR3 consists of 13 residues. In germline, CDR1 is SNHLY, CDR2 FYNNEI. Trimming took 4 bases from V and 1 from J, leaving 4 bases between them. The chain's CDR3 is CASSAENTGELFF. The DNA of the CDR3 is TGTGCCAGCAGTGCAGAGAACACCGGGGAGCTGTTTTTT.

This clonotype was detected many times. CDR3 DNA: TGCGCCAGCAGAAGAACACAGGCAAGCACCGGGGAGCTGTTTTTT. It encodes CASRRTQASTGELFF. The chain uses TRBV5-1 and TRBJ2-2; weak D call: TRBD1 (5 bases). V lost 5 bases and J lost 4, with 15 bases in between. CDR1 is SGHRS, CDR2 YFSETQ, per germline. The CDR3 is 15 residues long.

This clonotype came up a few times. CDR3 sequence: CASGSGGPEETQYF. The CDR3 bases are TGTGCTAGTGGTTCGGGAGGGCCGGAAGAGACCCAGTACTTC. The chain combines TRBV12-5 with TRBJ2-5; TRBD2 matches at 8 bases. The CDR3 covers 14 residues. Germline V gene data show CDR1 as LGHNT and CDR2 as FRNRAP. The trim removed 4 bases at V and 3 bases at J, leaving 4 bases unmatched.

V and J are TRBV6-2 or TRBV6-3 and TRBJ2-5, with TRBD2 identical over 8 bases. Losses at the gene ends were 2 bases for V and 7 bases for J; bases not matched to a gene: 3. This CDR3 has 13 residues. In germline, CDR1 is MNHEY, CDR2 SVGEGT. The CDR3: CASSYSREGTQYF. CDR3 coding DNA: TGTGCCAGCAGTTACAGCCGGGAGGGGACCCAGTACTTC.

This clonotype appeared once. The V gene is TRBV11-2, the J gene TRBJ2-7; D is unclear. The CDR3 runs 13 residues. V was clipped by 3 bases and J by 2 bases, with 8 bases between them. Germline lookup yields CDR1 SGHAT and CDR2 FQNNGV. This CDR3 reads CASSLDLTYEQYF. The CDR3 DNA reads TGTGCCAGCAGCTTGGACCTCACCTACGAGCAGTACTTC.

CDR3 sequence: CASSTYRGGYTF. CDR3 DNA sequence: TGTGCCAGCTCCACCTACAGGGGTGGCTACACCTTC. This sequence joins TRBV18 and TRBJ1-2, with 7 bases matching TRBD1. Looked up from germline, CDR1 is KGHSH and CDR2 is LQKENI. The CDR3 totals 12 residues. With V trimmed by 6 bases and J by 7 bases, 5 bases remained unmatched.

This clonotype showed up just a few times. This rearrangement joins TRBV18 to TRBJ1-1, with unresolved D. CDR1 KGHSH and CDR2 LQKENI come from the germline V gene. V was trimmed by 2 bases and J by 1 base, leaving 2 bases between them. The CDR3 contains 12 residues. This CDR3 reads CASSPGNTEAFF. As DNA, the CDR3 is TGTGCCAGCTCACCAGGGAACACTGAAGCTTTCTTT. The full variable domain, its missing parts supplied by reference TRBV18 and TRBJ1-1, is NAGVMQNPRHLVRRRGQEARLRCSPMKGHSHVYWYRQLPEEGLKFMVYLQKENIIDESGMPKERFSAEFPKEGPSILRIQQVVRGDSAAYFCASSPGNTEAFFGQGTRLTVV.

This rearrangement joins TRBV29-1 to TRBJ2-2; D is unresolved. Trimming removed 6 bases at V and 4 bases at J, with 12 bases between. Germline assignment: CDR1 SQVTM and CDR2 ANQGSEA. CDR3 length: 13 residues. In DNA, the CDR3 is TGCAGCGTAACCGACGAAGGCACCGGGGAGCTGTTTTTT. Translation gives CSVTDEGTGELFF.

Only a few counts were recorded for this clonotype. This chain joins TRBV6-2 or TRBV6-3 and TRBJ2-7; 7 positions match TRBD2. CDR3 length: 15 residues. Germline-derived CDR1 and CDR2 are MNHEY and SVGEGT. With V trimmed by 2 bases and J by 5 bases, 9 bases remained unmatched. The CDR3 reads CASSYPERGRDEQYF. The DNA of the CDR3 is TGTGCCAGCAGTTACCCTGAGCGGGGCCGGGACGAGCAGTACTTC.

This clonotype has just a few counts. The chain links TRBV6-4 to TRBJ1-1, with D possibly TRBD1 on 5 matching bases. The V end was cut by 4 bases, the J end by 3 bases, with 12 bases between. Germline V lookup: CDR1 MRHNA, CDR2 SNTAGT. This CDR3 has 14 residues. CDR3 in DNA: TGTGCCAGCAGTGTTACTGGGGCGGACACTGAAGCTTTCTTT. This sequence encodes CASSVTGADTEAFF.

V gene TRBV7-8 combines with J gene TRBJ1-1; 8 bases line up with TRBD1. V lost 3 bases and J lost 7; bases outside the gene matches: 10. The CDR3 is 15 residues long. Germline CDR1 reads SGHVS; CDR2 reads FQNEAQ. CDR3 DNA: TGTGCCAGCAGCTTCGCAGGACAGGGCGGGGGTGAAGCTTTCTTT. The encoded protein is CASSFAGQGGGEAFF.

The rearrangement joins TRBV4-1 to TRBJ1-5; D remains ambiguous. Germline values: CDR1 MGHRA, CDR2 YSYEKL. The length of the CDR3 is 15 residues. V lost 0 bases and J lost 4, with 10 bases in between. CDR3 sequence reads: CASSQDSASNQPQHF. The DNA for the CDR3 is TGCGCCAGCAGCCAAGATTCCGCAAGTAATCAGCCCCAGCATTTT.

This clonotype was counted between two and nine times. The chain has TRBV11-3 and TRBJ2-2, with D uncertain. The CDR3 loop spans 15 amino acids. Per germline, CDR1 SGHNT and CDR2 YENEEA. Trimming pared 3 bases from V and 5 bases from J, leaving 13 bases between. CDR3 coding DNA: TGTGCCAGCAGCTTGGGGATGGAACAGACCGGGGAGCTGTTTTTT. This gives the protein CASSLGMEQTGELFF.

This clonotype was observed at least ten times. The chain combines TRBV6-5 with TRBJ2-2, with D unclear. CDR3 length: 15 amino acids. Germline V lookup: CDR1 MNHEY, CDR2 SVGAGI. V was trimmed by 0 bases and J by 1 base, leaving 6 bases between them. The CDR3 coding sequence is TGTGCCAGCAGTTACTCAGGCGAGAACACCGGGGAGCTGTTTTTT. Translated, it gives CASSYSGENTGELFF.

This clonotype was detected many times. The chain joins TRBV11-1 to TRBJ2-5; tentative D call: TRBD1 (5 bases). CDR1 is SGHAT, CDR2 FQDESV, per germline (reference sequence). V was trimmed by 6 bases and J by 5 bases, leaving 16 bases between them. CDR3 size: 14 residues. As DNA, the CDR3 is TGTGCCAGCAGTTTTTCATCAGGGCGTGAGACCCAGTACTTC. Its translation is CASSFSSGRETQYF.

This clonotype appeared many times. The chain joins TRBV15 to TRBJ2-5; the D gene could be TRBD1 or TRBD2 (6 bases each). The CDR3 is 12 residues long. Trimming removed 1 base at V and 14 bases at J, with 14 bases between. Germline V gives CDR1 LNHNV, CDR2 YYDKDF (reference sequence). CDR3 protein: CATSRGGASYYF. The CDR3 region has the DNA TGTGCCACCAGCAGAGGGGGGGCAAGTTACTACTTC.

The sample holds many counts of this clonotype. The chain joins TRBV28 to TRBJ1-5, with TRBD1 identical over 7 bases. The CDR3 is 17 residues long. The germline V gene encodes CDR1 MDHEN and CDR2 SYDVKM. Trimming at V came to 6 bases and at J to 4 bases, leaving 15 bases not matched to a gene. CDR3: CASRGVTGRNPNQPQHF. The CDR3 bases are TGTGCCAGCAGGGGGGTGACAGGGCGAAACCCAAATCAGCCCCAGCATTTT.

This clonotype was observed many times. This chain uses TRBV28 with TRBJ2-7, with TRBD2 matching 7 bases. The CDR3 length is 12 residues. Looked up from germline, CDR1 is MDHEN and CDR2 is SYDVKM. The V and J ends lost 6 bases and 6 bases, in that order; junction bases with no gene match: 5. CDR3 residues: CASREGTTEQYF. The CDR3 nucleotides read TGTGCCAGCAGAGAAGGGACTACCGAGCAGTACTTC.

This clonotype was detected ten times or more. The chain uses TRBV7-9 and TRBJ2-3; the match to TRBD1 covers 9 bases. The ends lost 5 bases at V and 5 bases at J; junction bases unmatched: 8. This CDR3 comprises 15 residues. CDR1 and CDR2 (germline): SEHNR, FQNEAQ (reference sequence). DNA for the CDR3: TGTGCCAGCAGCGTAACAGGGGGCGGGAAAGATACGCAGTATTTT. Its protein product is CASSVTGGGKDTQYF.

This clonotype was picked up a small number of times. V usage is TRBV7-6 and J usage is TRBJ1-1; D call uncertain. Germline CDR1 is SGHVS and CDR2 is FNYEAQ. Trimming took 3 bases from V and 2 from J, leaving 13 bases between them. The CDR3 has 15 amino acids. CDR3 bases: TGTGCCAGCAGCTTGGGAGGGTCGCGCAACACTGAAGCTTTCTTT. Translating gives CASSLGGSRNTEAFF.